One TCR beta chain is described in this entry. Its antigen remains unknown. The study isolated at least 7 million PBMCs from each sample. These data come from a study of blood T cells in healthy people across ages. CDR1 and CDR2 (germline): SGHNT, YENEEA. There are 15 residues in the CDR3. V gave up 4 bases and J gave up 5 bases; unmatched junction bases: 9. Overall study results and limits: Long-lived donors had more naive CD4+ cells and higher diversity than aged donors.

A second PCR, run for about 7 to 12 cycles, used a sample-barcoded 5' primer plus a J-beta primer mix. TCRdb passed the 5' RACE reads through MiXCR, listing each CDR3 protein once. The sample contains around 800,000 distinct CDR3 sequences, less than 60% of which appear only once. The J gene is TRBJ2-5, the V gene TRBV11-3; 8 positions match TRBD1. The source material was blood. This clonotype originated in an elderly man in good health. The CDR3: CASSSFGQGSETQYF. Here the CDR3 DNA reads TGTGCCAGCAGCTCCTTCGGACAGGGTTCCGAGACCCAGTACTTC.